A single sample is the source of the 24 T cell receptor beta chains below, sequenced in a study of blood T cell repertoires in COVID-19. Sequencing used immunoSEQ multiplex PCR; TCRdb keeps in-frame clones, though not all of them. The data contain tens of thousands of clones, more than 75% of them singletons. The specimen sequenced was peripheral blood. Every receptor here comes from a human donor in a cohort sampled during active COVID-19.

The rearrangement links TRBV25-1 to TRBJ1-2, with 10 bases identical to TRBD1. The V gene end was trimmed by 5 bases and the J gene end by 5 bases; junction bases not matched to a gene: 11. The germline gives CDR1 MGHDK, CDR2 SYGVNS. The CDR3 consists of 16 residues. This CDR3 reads CASSSSTGTGEYGYTF. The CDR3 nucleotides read TGTGCCAGCAGTTCCTCAACGGGGACAGGGGAGTATGGCTACACCTTC.

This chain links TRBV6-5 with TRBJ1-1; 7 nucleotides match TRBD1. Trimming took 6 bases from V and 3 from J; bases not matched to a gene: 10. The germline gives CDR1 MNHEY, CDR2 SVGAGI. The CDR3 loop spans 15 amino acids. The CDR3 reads CASRGGATGDTEAFF. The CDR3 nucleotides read TGTGCCAGCAGGGGAGGTGCCACAGGGGACACTGAAGCTTTCTTT.

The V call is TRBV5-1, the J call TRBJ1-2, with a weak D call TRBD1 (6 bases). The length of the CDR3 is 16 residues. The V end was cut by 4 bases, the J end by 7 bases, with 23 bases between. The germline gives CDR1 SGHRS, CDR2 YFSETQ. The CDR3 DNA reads TGCGCCAGCAGCGGAGCAGCCGGGGGGCCCCTATCTGGCTACACCTTC. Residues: CASSGAAGGPLSGYTF. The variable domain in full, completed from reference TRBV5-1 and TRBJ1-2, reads KAGVTQTPRYLIKTRGQQVTLSCSPISGHRSVSWYQQTPGQGLQFLFEYFSETQRNKGNFPGRFSGRQFSNSRSEMNVSTLELGDSALYLCASSGAAGGPLSGYTFGSGTRLTVV.

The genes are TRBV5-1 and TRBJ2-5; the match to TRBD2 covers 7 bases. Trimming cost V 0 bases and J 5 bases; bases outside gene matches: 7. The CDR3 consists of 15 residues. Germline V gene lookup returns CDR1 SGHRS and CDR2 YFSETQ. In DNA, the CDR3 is TGCGCCAGCAGCTTGGATTTGGCGGGAGAGGAGACCCAGTACTTC. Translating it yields CASSLDLAGEETQYF. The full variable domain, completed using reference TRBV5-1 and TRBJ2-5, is KAGVTQTPRYLIKTRGQQVTLSCSPISGHRSVSWYQQTPGQGLQFLFEYFSETQRNKGNFPGRFSGRQFSNSRSEMNVSTLELGDSALYLCASSLDLAGEETQYFGPGTRLLVL.

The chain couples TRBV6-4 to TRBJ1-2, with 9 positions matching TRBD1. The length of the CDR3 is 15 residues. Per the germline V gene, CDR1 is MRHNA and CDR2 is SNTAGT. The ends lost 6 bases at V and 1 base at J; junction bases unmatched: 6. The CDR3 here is CASREGQGDNYGYTF. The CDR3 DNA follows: TGTGCCAGCAGGGAGGGACAGGGAGATAACTATGGCTACACCTTC.

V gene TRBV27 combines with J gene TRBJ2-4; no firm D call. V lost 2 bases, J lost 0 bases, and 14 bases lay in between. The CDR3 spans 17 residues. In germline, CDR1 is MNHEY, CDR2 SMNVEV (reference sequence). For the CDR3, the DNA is TGTGCCAGCAGTTTAAAGCCGCTCGGTCTAGCCAAAAACATTCAGTACTTC. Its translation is CASSLKPLGLAKNIQYF.

CDR3: CSSQEGSGGYTF. CDR3 DNA: TGCAGCTCACAGGAGGGCAGCGGGGGCTACACCTTC. V usage is TRBV29-1 and J usage is TRBJ1-2; D perhaps matches TRBD1 (5 bases). Between the trimmed V and J ends, which lost 8 bases and 8 bases, there was a span of 18 bases. The CDR3 totals 12 residues. The germline V gene has CDR1 SQVTM and CDR2 ANQGSEA.

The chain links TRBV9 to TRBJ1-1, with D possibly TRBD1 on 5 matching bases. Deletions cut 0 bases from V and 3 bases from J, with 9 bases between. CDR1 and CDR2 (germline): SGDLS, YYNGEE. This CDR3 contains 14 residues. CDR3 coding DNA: TGTGCCAGCAGCGTAGGTCCAGGGCACACTGAAGCTTTCTTT. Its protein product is CASSVGPGHTEAFF.

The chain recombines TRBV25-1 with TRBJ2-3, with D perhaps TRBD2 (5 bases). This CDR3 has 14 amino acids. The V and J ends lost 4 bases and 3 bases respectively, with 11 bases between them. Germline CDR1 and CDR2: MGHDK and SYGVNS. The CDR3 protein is CASSASGSTDTQYF. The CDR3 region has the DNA TGTGCCAGCAGTGCTAGTGGGAGTACAGATACGCAGTATTTT.

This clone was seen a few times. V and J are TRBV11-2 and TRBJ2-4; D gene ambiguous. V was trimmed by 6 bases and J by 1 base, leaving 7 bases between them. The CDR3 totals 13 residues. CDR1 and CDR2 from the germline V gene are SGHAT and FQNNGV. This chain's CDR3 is CASSYGAKNIQYF. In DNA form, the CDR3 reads TGTGCCAGCAGTTACGGGGCCAAAAACATTCAGTACTTC.

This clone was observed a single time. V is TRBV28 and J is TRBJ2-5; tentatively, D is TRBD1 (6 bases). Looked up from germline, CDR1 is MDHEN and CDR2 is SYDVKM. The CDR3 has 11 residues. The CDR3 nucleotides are TGTGTCACAGGGATCACAGAGACCCAGTACTTC. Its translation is CVTGITETQYF.

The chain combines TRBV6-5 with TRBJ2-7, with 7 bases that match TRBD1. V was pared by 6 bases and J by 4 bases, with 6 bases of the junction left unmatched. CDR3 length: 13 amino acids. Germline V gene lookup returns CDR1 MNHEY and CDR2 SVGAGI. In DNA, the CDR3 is TGTGCCAGCAGCCCGGGACAGCCTTACGAGCAGTACTTC. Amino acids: CASSPGQPYEQYF.

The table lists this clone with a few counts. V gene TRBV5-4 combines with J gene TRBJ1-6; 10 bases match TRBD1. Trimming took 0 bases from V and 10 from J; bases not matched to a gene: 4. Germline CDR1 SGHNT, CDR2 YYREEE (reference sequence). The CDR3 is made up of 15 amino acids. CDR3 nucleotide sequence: TGTGCCAGCAGCTTGGCCGGGACAGGGGACTCACCCCTCCACTTT. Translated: CASSLAGTGDSPLHF. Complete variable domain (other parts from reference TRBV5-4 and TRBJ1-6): ETGVTQSPTHLIKTRGQQVTLRCSSQSGHNTVSWYQQALGQGPQFIFQYYREEENGRGNFPPRFSGLQFPNYSSELNVNALELDDSALYLCASSLAGTGDSPLHFGNGTRLTVT.

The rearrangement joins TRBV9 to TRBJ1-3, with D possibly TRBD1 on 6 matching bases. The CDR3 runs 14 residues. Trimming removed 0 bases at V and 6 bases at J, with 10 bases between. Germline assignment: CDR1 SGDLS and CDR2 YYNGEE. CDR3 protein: CASSVGGRVNTIYF. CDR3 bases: TGTGCCAGCAGCGTAGGGGGGCGAGTAAACACCATATATTTT. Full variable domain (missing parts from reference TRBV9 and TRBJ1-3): DSGVTQTPKHLITATGQRVTLRCSPRSGDLSVYWYQQSLDQGLQFLIQYYNGEERAKGNILERFSAQQFPDLHSELNLSSLELGDSALYFCASSVGGRVNTIYFGEGSWLTVV.

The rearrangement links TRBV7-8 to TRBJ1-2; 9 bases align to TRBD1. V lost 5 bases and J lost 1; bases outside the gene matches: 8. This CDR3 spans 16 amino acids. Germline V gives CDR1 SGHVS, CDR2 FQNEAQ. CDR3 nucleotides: TGTGCCAGCAGCCTGGGACAGGGCAAACTTAACTATGGCTACACCTTC. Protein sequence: CASSLGQGKLNYGYTF.

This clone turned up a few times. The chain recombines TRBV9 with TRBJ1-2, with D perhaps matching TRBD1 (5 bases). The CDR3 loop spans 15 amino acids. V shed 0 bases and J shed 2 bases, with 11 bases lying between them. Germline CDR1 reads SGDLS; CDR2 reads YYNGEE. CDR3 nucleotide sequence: TGTGCCAGCAGCGTAGGACAGCGTATAAACTATGGCTACACCTTC. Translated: CASSVGQRINYGYTF.

The CDR3 region is CASSQGKRQRTYEQYF. As DNA, the CDR3 is TGCGCCAGCAGTCAAGGTAAGAGACAGAGAACCTACGAGCAGTACTTC. The J gene is TRBJ2-7, the V gene TRBV23-1, with D perhaps TRBD1 (5 bases). TRBV23-1 is known as an ORF, though its function is uncertain. The V and J ends lost 2 bases and 2 bases respectively, with 16 bases between them. This CDR3 has 16 amino acids.

The CDR3 DNA is TGTGCCAGCAGTTCCCCCGGACAGGGAGAAAGGGAGACCCAGTACTTC. This encodes CASSSPGQGERETQYF. The V gene is TRBV28, the J gene TRBJ2-5, with 8 bases matching TRBD1. This CDR3 has 16 amino acids. CDR1 MDHEN and CDR2 SYDVKM come from the germline V gene. The junction had 12 bases not matched to a gene; V was cut back by 4 bases and J by 5 bases.

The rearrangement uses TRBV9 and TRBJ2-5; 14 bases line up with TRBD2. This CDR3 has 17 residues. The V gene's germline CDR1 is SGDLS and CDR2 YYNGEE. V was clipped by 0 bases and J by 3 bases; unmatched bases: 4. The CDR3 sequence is CASSVGGGLAGEETQYF. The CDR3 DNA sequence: TGTGCCAGCAGCGTAGGAGGGGGACTAGCGGGAGAAGAGACCCAGTACTTC.

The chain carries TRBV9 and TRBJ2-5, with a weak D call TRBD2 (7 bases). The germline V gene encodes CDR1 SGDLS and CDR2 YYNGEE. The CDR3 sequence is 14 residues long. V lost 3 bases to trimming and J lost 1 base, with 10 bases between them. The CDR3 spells CASSARGAQETQYF. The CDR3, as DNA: TGTGCCAGCAGCGCCCGGGGGGCCCAAGAGACCCAGTACTTC. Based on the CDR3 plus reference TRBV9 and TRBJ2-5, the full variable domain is DSGVTQTPKHLITATGQRVTLRCSPRSGDLSVYWYQQSLDQGLQFLIQYYNGEERAKGNILERFSAQQFPDLHSELNLSSLELGDSALYFCASSARGAQETQYFGPGTRLLVL.

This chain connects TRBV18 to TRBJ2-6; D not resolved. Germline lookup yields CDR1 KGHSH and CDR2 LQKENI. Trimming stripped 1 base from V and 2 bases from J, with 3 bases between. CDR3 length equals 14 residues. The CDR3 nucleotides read TGTGCCAGCTCACCACTAACTGGGGCCAACGTCCTGACTTTC. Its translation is CASSPLTGANVLTF.

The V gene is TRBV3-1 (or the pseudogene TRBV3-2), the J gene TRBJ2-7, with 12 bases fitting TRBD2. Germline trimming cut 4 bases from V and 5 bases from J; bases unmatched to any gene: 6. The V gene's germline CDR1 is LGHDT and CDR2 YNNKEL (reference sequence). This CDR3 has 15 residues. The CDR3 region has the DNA TGTGCCAGCAGCCCGACTAGCGGGAGAGGTCACGAGCAGTACTTC. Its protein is CASSPTSGRGHEQYF.

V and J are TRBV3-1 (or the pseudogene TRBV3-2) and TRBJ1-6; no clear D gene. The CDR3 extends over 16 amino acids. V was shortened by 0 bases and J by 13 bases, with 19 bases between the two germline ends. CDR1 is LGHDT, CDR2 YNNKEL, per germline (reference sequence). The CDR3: CASSQEGAFFGVPLHF. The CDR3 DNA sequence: TGTGCCAGCAGCCAAGAGGGAGCGTTCTTCGGTGTTCCCCTCCACTTT.

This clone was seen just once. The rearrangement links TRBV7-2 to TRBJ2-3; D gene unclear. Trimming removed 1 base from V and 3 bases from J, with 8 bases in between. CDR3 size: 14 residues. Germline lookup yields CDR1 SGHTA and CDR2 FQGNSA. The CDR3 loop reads CASSLGHLTDTQYF. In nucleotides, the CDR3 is TGTGCCAGCAGCTTAGGTCACTTAACAGATACGCAGTATTTT.